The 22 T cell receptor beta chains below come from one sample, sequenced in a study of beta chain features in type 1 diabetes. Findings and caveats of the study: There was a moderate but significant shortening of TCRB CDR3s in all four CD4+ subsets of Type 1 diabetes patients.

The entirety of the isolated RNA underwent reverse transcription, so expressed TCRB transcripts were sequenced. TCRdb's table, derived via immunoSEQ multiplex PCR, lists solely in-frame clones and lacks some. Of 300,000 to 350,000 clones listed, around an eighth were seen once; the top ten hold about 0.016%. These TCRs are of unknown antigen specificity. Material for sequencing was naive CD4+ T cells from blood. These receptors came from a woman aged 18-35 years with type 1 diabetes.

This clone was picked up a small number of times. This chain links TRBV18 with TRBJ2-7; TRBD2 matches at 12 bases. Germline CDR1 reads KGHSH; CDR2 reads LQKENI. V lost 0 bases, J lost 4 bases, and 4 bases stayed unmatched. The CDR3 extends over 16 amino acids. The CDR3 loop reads CASSPPGLAGSYEQYV. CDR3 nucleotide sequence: TGTGCCAGCTCACCACCGGGACTAGCGGGCTCTTACGAGCAGTACGTC.

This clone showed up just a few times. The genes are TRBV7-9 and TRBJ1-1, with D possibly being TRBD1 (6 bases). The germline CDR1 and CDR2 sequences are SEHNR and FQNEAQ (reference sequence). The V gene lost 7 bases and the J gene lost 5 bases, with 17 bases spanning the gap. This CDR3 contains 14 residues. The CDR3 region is CASTHGQGQTEAFF. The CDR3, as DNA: TGTGCCAGCACCCACGGGCAGGGGCAGACTGAAGCTTTCTTT. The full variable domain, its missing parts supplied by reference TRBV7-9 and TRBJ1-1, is DTGVSQNPRHKITKRGQNVTFRCDPISEHNRLYWYRQTLGQGPEFLTYFQNEAQLEKSRLLSDRFSAERPKGSFSTLEIQRTEQGDSAMYLCASTHGQGQTEAFFGQGTRLTVV.

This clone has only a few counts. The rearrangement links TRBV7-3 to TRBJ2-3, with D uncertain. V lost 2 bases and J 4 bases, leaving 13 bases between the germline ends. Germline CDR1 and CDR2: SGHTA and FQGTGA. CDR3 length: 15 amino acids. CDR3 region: CASSLGQHSPDTQYF. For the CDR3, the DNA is TGTGCCAGCAGCTTAGGGCAGCACAGCCCAGATACGCAGTATTTT.

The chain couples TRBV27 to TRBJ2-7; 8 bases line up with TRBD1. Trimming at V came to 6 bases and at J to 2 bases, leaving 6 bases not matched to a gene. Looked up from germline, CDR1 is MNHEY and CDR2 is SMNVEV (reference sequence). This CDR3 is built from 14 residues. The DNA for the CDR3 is TGTGCCAGCAGGCGAGGACAGGGCACCTACGAGCAGTACGTC. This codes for CASRRGQGTYEQYV.

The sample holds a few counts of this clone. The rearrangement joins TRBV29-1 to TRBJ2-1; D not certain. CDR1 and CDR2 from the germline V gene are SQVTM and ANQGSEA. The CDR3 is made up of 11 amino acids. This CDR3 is CSEATYNEQFF. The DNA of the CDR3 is TGCAGTGAGGCTACTTACAATGAGCAGTTCTTC.

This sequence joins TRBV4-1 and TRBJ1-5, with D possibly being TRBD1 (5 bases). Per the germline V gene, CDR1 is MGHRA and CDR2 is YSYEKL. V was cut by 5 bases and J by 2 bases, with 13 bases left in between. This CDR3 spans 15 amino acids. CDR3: CASSITPGGNQPQHF. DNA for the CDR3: TGCGCCAGCAGCATTACTCCGGGGGGCAATCAGCCCCAGCATTTT.

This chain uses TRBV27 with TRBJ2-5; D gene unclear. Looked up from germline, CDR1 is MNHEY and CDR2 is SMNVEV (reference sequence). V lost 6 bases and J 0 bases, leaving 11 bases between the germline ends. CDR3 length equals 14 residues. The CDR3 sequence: CASSIRRDQETQYF. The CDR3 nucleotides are TGTGCCAGCAGCATAAGACGGGACCAAGAGACCCAGTACTTC.

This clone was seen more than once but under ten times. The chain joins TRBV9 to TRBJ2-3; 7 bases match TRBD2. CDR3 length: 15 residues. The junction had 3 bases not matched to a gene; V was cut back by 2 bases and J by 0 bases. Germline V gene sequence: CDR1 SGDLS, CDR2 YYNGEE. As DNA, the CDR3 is TGTGCCAGCAGCGTGATTAGCGGGAGCACAGATACGCAGTATTTT. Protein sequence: CASSVISGSTDTQYF.

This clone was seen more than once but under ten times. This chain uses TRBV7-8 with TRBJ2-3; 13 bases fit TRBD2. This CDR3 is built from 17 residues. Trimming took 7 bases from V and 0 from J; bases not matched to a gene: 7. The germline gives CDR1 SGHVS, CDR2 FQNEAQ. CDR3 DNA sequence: TGTGCCAGCACCTCCGGGACTAGCGGGACTAGCACAGATACGCAGTATTTT. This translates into CASTSGTSGTSTDTQYF.

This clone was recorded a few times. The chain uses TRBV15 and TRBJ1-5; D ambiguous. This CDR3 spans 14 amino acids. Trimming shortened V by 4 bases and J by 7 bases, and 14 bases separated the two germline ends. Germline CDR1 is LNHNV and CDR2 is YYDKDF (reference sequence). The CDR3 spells CATSIERGGQPQHF. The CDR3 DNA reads TGTGCCACCAGCATTGAACGGGGAGGGCAGCCCCAGCATTTT.

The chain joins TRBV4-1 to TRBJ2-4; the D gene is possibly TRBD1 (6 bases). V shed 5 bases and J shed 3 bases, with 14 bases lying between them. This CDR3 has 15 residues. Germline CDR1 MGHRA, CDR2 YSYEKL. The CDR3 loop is CASSSDSFDKNIQYF. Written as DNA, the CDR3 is TGCGCCAGCAGCTCGGACAGCTTCGACAAAAACATTCAGTACTTC.

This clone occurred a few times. CDR3 amino acids: CASRIRGGDEQYF. Written as DNA, the CDR3 is TGTGCCAGCAGGATCAGGGGAGGGGACGAGCAGTACTTC. J is TRBJ2-7 and V is TRBV6-6, with a tentative D call TRBD2 (7 bases). V gave up 6 bases and J gave up 5 bases, with 14 bases separating them. The CDR3 runs to 13 residues. From germline, CDR1 is MNHNY and CDR2 SVGAGI (reference sequence).

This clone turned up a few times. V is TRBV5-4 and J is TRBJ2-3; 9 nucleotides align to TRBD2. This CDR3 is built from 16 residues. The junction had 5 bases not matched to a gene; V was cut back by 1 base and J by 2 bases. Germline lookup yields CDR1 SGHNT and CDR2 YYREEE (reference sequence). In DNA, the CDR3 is TGTGCCAGCAGCTTGTGGCTAGCGGGAAACACAGATACGCAGTATTTT. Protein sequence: CASSLWLAGNTDTQYF.

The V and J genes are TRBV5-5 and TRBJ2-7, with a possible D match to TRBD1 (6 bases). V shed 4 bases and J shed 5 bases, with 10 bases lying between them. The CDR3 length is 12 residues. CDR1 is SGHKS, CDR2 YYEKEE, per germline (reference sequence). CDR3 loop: CASSQGFHEQYV. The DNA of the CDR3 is TGTGCCAGCAGCCAGGGGTTCCACGAGCAGTACGTC.

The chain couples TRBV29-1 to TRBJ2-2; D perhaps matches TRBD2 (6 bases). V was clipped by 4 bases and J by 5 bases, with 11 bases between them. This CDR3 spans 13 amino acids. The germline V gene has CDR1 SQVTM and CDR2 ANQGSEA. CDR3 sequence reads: CSVGLALTGELFF. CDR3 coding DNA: TGCAGCGTTGGCCTAGCGTTAACCGGGGAGCTGTTTTTT.

The CDR3 loop reads CASSPKVPTRSTDTQYF. Here the CDR3 DNA reads TGTGCCAGCTCACCAAAAGTCCCTACCCGGAGCACAGATACGCAGTATTTT. This chain joins TRBV18 and TRBJ2-3; unclear D gene. V was shortened by 2 bases and J by 0 bases, with 15 bases between the two germline ends. Germline CDR1 KGHSH, CDR2 LQKENI. The CDR3 extends over 17 amino acids.

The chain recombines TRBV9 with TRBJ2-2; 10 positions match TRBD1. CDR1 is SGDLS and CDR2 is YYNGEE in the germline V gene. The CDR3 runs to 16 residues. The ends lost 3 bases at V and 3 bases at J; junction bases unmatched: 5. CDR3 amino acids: CASSAAGQGYTGELFF. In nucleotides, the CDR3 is TGTGCCAGCAGCGCCGCGGGACAGGGGTACACCGGGGAGCTGTTTTTT.

The CDR3 DNA sequence: TGTGCCAGTAGTATTCCGGGACAGGGCACAGATACGCAGTATTTT. This codes for CASSIPGQGTDTQYF. V and J are TRBV19 and TRBJ2-3; the match to TRBD1 covers 8 bases. The V segment lost 3 bases and the J segment 1 base; nucleotides outside the gene matches: 3. The length of the CDR3 is 15 residues. From germline, CDR1 is LNHDA and CDR2 SQIVND (reference sequence).

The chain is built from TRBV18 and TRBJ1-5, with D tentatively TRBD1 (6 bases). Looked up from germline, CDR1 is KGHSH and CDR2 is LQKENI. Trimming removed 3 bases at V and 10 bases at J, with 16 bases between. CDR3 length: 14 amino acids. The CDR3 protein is CASSPINVDSPQHF. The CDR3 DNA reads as TGTGCCAGCTCACCTATAAATGTGGACAGTCCCCAGCATTTT.

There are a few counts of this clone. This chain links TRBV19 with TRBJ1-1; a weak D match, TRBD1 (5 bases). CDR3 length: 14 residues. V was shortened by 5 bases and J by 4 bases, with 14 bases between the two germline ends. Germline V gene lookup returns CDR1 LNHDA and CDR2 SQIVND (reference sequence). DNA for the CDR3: TGTGCCAGTAGTCCCCCGGCCGGGGGCACTGAAGCTTTCTTT. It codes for CASSPPAGGTEAFF.

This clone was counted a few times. The CDR3 DNA reads as TGTGCCAGCATCGCAGATGCAACTAATGAAAAACTGTTTTTT. It encodes CASIADATNEKLFF. The rearrangement links TRBV7-9 to TRBJ1-4, with D unresolved. CDR3 length: 14 amino acids. Between the trimmed V and J ends, which lost 7 bases and 0 bases, there was a span of 9 bases. The germline V gene encodes CDR1 SEHNR and CDR2 FQNEAQ (reference sequence). Complete variable domain (other parts from reference TRBV7-9 and TRBJ1-4): DTGVSQNPRHKITKRGQNVTFRCDPISEHNRLYWYRQTLGQGPEFLTYFQNEAQLEKSRLLSDRFSAERPKGSFSTLEIQRTEQGDSAMYLCASIADATNEKLFFGSGTQLSVL.

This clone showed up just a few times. Here the CDR3 DNA reads TGTGCCAGCAGTACCCCCGGGGTGCGGGGGACCTACGAGCAGTACTTC. Its protein is CASSTPGVRGTYEQYF. V usage is TRBV6-6 and J usage is TRBJ2-7; 7 bases map to TRBD2. The V gene's germline CDR1 is MNHNY and CDR2 SVGAGI (reference sequence). Trimming removed 5 bases from V and 2 bases from J; junction bases left unmatched: 12. The CDR3 consists of 16 residues.